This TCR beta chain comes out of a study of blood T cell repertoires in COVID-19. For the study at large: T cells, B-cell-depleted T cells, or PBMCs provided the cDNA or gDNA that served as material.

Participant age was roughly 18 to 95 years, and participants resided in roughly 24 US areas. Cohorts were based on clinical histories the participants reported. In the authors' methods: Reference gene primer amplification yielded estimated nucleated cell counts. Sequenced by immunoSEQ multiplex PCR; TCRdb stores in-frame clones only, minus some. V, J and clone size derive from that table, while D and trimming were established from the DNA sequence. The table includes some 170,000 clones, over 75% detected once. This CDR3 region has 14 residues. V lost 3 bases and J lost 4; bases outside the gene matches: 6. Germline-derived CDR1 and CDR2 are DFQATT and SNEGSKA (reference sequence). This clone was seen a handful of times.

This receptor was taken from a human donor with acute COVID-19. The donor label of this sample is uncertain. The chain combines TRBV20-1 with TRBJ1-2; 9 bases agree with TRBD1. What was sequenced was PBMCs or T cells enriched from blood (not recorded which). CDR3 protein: CSASTRDRVYGYTF. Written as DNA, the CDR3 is TGCAGTGCTAGTACCAGGGACAGGGTCTATGGCTACACCTTC.